The 11 T cell receptor beta chains in this list originate from one sample, sequenced in a study of blood T cell repertoires in COVID-19. Sequencing was performed with immunoSEQ multiplex PCR; in TCRdb, only in-frame clones are kept and a portion is missing. The data hold approximately 270,000 clones, with approximately 85% observed a single time. Sequenced input: peripheral blood. These receptors were obtained from a human donor with COVID-19, enrolled during active disease. The donor label of this sample is uncertain.

The chain links TRBV5-1 to TRBJ1-5, with a weak D call TRBD1 (6 bases). Trimming took off 4 bases at V and 5 bases at J, with 13 bases between the two ends. The CDR3 length is 14 residues. The germline V gene has CDR1 SGHRS and CDR2 YFSETQ. CDR3 residues: CASSLDRIDQPQHF. The CDR3 DNA reads as TGCGCCAGCAGCCTCGACAGGATAGATCAGCCCCAGCATTTT.

In this sample, this clone turned up many times. The chain employs TRBV20-1 and TRBJ2-3; 7 bases fit TRBD1. The CDR3 loop spans 12 amino acids. The junction had 1 base not matched to a gene; V was cut back by 3 bases and J by 4 bases. The germline V gene has CDR1 DFQATT and CDR2 SNEGSKA (reference sequence). This CDR3 is CSASQGADTQYF. The CDR3 DNA follows: TGCAGTGCTAGTCAGGGGGCAGATACGCAGTATTTT.

V and J are TRBV15 and TRBJ1-2, with 7 bases lining up with TRBD1. Looked up from germline, CDR1 is LNHNV and CDR2 is YYDKDF (reference sequence). The CDR3 is 16 amino acids. The junction had 10 bases not matched to a gene; V was cut back by 1 base and J by 5 bases. CDR3 protein: CATSRGVGGGGYGYTF. CDR3 sequence (DNA): TGTGCCACCAGCAGAGGCGTAGGGGGCGGCGGTTATGGCTACACCTTC.

The chain employs TRBV6-5 and TRBJ2-3, with 9 bases aligning to TRBD1. Germline CDR1 is MNHEY and CDR2 is SVGAGI. This CDR3 is built from 15 residues. After removal of 8 bases from V and 2 bases from J, the junction contained 8 bases not matched to a gene. The CDR3 sequence: CASQGQGISTDTQYF. The CDR3 nucleotides read TGTGCCAGCCAAGGACAGGGGATTTCCACAGATACGCAGTATTTT.

The chain joins TRBV13 to TRBJ1-2, with TRBD1 as a possible D gene (5 bases). V was trimmed by 4 bases and J by 6 bases, leaving 18 bases between them. Germline V gene data show CDR1 as PRHDT and CDR2 as FYEKMQ (reference sequence). The CDR3 is 15 residues long. The CDR3 sequence: CASSSPGGRGDGYTF. CDR3 coding DNA: TGTGCCAGCAGCTCACCGGGAGGACGGGGGGATGGCTACACCTTC.

The chain combines TRBV3-1 (or the pseudogene TRBV3-2) with TRBJ1-1; D is undetermined. This CDR3 has 14 residues. V dropped 1 base and J dropped 4 bases, with 10 bases sitting between them. Germline V gene lookup returns CDR1 LGHDT and CDR2 YNNKEL (reference sequence). The CDR3 DNA is TGTGCCAGCAGCCAAGCCTCCCGGGGCACTGAAGCTTTCTTT. It codes for CASSQASRGTEAFF.

Of note for this clone: In the same sample, other DNA sequences code for this CDR3. This chain connects TRBV5-1 to TRBJ1-3; the D gene is possibly TRBD1 (5 bases). From germline, CDR1 is SGHRS and CDR2 YFSETQ. The ends were cut back, 0 bases at V and 2 bases at J, with 9 bases in the middle. The CDR3 is made up of 15 amino acids. The CDR3 DNA sequence: TGCGCCAGCAGCTTGGCCCAGGGAACTGGAAACACCATATATTTT. This encodes CASSLAQGTGNTIYF. Based on the CDR3 plus reference TRBV5-1 and TRBJ1-3, the full variable domain is KAGVTQTPRYLIKTRGQQVTLSCSPISGHRSVSWYQQTPGQGLQFLFEYFSETQRNKGNFPGRFSGRQFSNSRSEMNVSTLELGDSALYLCASSLAQGTGNTIYFGEGSWLTVV.

This chain connects TRBV7-2 to TRBJ1-2, with D maybe TRBD1 (6 bases). Germline CDR1 is SGHTA and CDR2 is FQGNSA. Trimming removed 4 bases from V and 8 bases from J, with 17 bases in between. This CDR3 is 14 amino acids long. The CDR3 is CASSSRDIFIGYTF. As DNA, the CDR3 is TGTGCCAGCAGCTCCAGGGACATCTTTATCGGCTACACCTTC.

The rearrangement uses TRBV6-5 and TRBJ1-1; 7 bases fit TRBD1. The J segment lost 2 bases and the V segment lost 6 bases, leaving 9 bases of the junction unmatched. Germline CDR1 MNHEY, CDR2 SVGAGI. CDR3 size: 15 residues. The CDR3 DNA sequence: TGTGCCAGCAGATTAAGACAGGGAACCAACACTGAAGCTTTCTTT. Encoded protein: CASRLRQGTNTEAFF.

The V call is TRBV6-5, the J call TRBJ2-5; 7 nucleotides line up with TRBD1. The CDR3 spans 13 residues. V trimming: 2 bases; J trimming: 3 bases; junction bases outside the gene matches: 0. The germline V gene encodes CDR1 MNHEY and CDR2 SVGAGI. The CDR3 bases are TGTGCCAGCAGTTACGACAGGGAAGAGACCCAGTACTTC. This sequence encodes CASSYDREETQYF.

V and J are TRBV30 and TRBJ1-4, with D perhaps matching TRBD1 (6 bases). The CDR3 extends over 16 amino acids. Germline V gene sequence: CDR1 GTSNPN, CDR2 SVGIG (reference sequence). Between the trimmed V and J ends, which lost 3 bases and 8 bases, there was a span of 22 bases. CDR3 loop: CAWRDAPDSKTEKLFF. The CDR3 DNA is TGTGCCTGGAGAGATGCACCGGACAGCAAGACAGAAAAACTGTTTTTT.